This paragraph reports one TCR beta chain. This sample stems from a study of blood T cell repertoires in COVID-19. Background on the study: Italy, Spain and the United States were the sources of the convalescent and acute COVID-19 samples. In each case, the material was cDNA or gDNA derived from T cells, B-cell-depleted T cells, or PBMCs.

The ends lost 5 bases at V and 2 bases at J; junction bases unmatched: 4. The CDR3 covers 16 residues. The germline V gene encodes CDR1 LGHDT and CDR2 YNNKEL (reference sequence). As handled by the study authors: Nucleated cell number was recorded as an estimate derived from reference gene primer amplification. Method: immunoSEQ multiplex PCR; TCRdb's copy keeps in-frame clones and lacks some. D and trimming come from the DNA, and the V and J calls and clone size come from that table. The sample records around 260,000 clones, 70% to 90% being singletons. Specimen: peripheral blood. This sequence joins TRBV3-1 (or the pseudogene TRBV3-2) and TRBJ2-6; 9 nucleotides match TRBD1. The sequence derives from a man aged 55 to 69 who had recovered from COVID-19. The CDR3 region is CASSAYRGPGANVLTF. The CDR3 nucleotides are TGTGCCAGCAGCGCATACAGGGGGCCTGGGGCCAACGTCCTGACTTTC.